What follows are 16 T cell receptor beta chains derived from one specimen sequenced in a study of blood T cell repertoires in COVID-19. Measured with immunoSEQ multiplex PCR; TCRdb has only the in-frame clones, and not every one. The sample lists roughly 220,000 clones; around 88% were seen once. Sequencing was performed on PBMCs or T cells enriched from blood (not recorded which). All receptors derive from a woman in her 50s with acute COVID-19.

This chain joins TRBV7-8 and TRBJ1-5; a weak D match, TRBD1 (6 bases). V dropped 1 base and J dropped 0 bases, with 13 bases sitting between them. CDR3 length: 17 amino acids. Germline CDR1 is SGHVS and CDR2 is FQNEAQ. The CDR3 sequence is CASSLVRGGYSNQPQHF. The CDR3 region has the DNA TGTGCCAGCAGCTTAGTCAGGGGAGGGTATAGCAATCAGCCCCAGCATTTT.

V usage is TRBV28 and J usage is TRBJ1-1; D remains unclear. Germline V gives CDR1 MDHEN, CDR2 SYDVKM. V lost 1 base to trimming and J lost 6 bases, with 15 bases between them. CDR3 length: 15 amino acids. Here the CDR3 reads CASSLFSSFAAEAFF. The CDR3 bases are TGTGCCAGCAGTTTATTTTCTTCCTTCGCGGCTGAAGCTTTCTTT.

Concerning this clone itself: A read error may account for a junction end that differs from germline. The chain uses TRBV12-3 or TRBV12-4 and TRBJ1-5, with 7 bases matching TRBD1. The CDR3 has 12 amino acids. The CDR3 spells CASRGTDYHWYF. The CDR3 nucleotides read TGTGCCAGCAGGGGGACAGATTACCATTGGTATTTT.

This sequence joins TRBV7-9 and TRBJ2-6; 7 bases are shared with TRBD2. The J segment lost 5 bases and the V segment lost 1 base, leaving 5 bases of the junction unmatched. The CDR3 is 16 residues long. CDR1 and CDR2 from the germline V gene are SEHNR and FQNEAQ (reference sequence). DNA for the CDR3: TGTGCCAGCAGCTTAGACGGGGGGATCCGGGCCAACGTCCTGACTTTC. Amino acid sequence: CASSLDGGIRANVLTF.

The CDR3 region is CASSTRTSGYNEQFF. CDR3 DNA sequence: TGTGCCAGCAGTACGAGGACTAGCGGGTACAATGAGCAGTTCTTC. This rearrangement joins TRBV6-5 to TRBJ2-1; TRBD2 matches 11 bases. The CDR3 length is 15 residues. The V and J ends lost 5 bases and 4 bases, in that order; junction bases with no gene match: 4. CDR1 is MNHEY and CDR2 is SVGAGI in the germline V gene.

The CDR3, as DNA: TGCAGTGCTAGTGGGGAGCCAGGGGGTATGGCAGATACGCAGTATTTT. This codes for CSASGEPGGMADTQYF. The rearrangement links TRBV20-1 to TRBJ2-3; 7 nucleotides match TRBD1. CDR3 length: 16 residues. Germline V gene data show CDR1 as DFQATT and CDR2 as SNEGSKA (reference sequence). V trimming: 3 bases; J trimming: 4 bases; junction bases outside the gene matches: 13.

The rearrangement uses TRBV27 and TRBJ1-2; D unclear. This CDR3 has 17 residues. CDR1 and CDR2 from the germline V gene are MNHEY and SMNVEV (reference sequence). Trimming took 6 bases from V and 8 from J, leaving 28 bases between them. CDR3 coding DNA: TGTGCCAGCAGCTCAGGAAAATTGATACGCTTCGCGGGAGGCTACACCTTC. It codes for CASSSGKLIRFAGGYTF.

This clone was seen only a few times. V is TRBV18 and J is TRBJ2-7; 10 bases match TRBD1. There are 14 residues in the CDR3. The V segment lost 2 bases and the J segment 9 bases; nucleotides outside the gene matches: 7. The germline V gene encodes CDR1 KGHSH and CDR2 LQKENI. The CDR3 coding sequence is TGTGCCAGCTCACCAGCCGGGACAGGGGAAGGGCAGTACTTC. This sequence encodes CASSPAGTGEGQYF.

This clone was detected only once. This chain links TRBV24-1 with TRBJ2-1; D call uncertain. The V end was cut by 7 bases, the J end by 8 bases, with 17 bases between. Germline CDR1 is KGHDR and CDR2 is SFDVKD. The CDR3 is made up of 14 amino acids. CDR3 sequence (DNA): TGTGCCACCAGCCCCTCCAAGCGTGTGGATGAGCAGTTCTTC. Its protein product is CATSPSKRVDEQFF.

The V gene is TRBV21-1, the J gene TRBJ1-5; the table's TRBD1 call for D was not verified on the DNA. TRBV21-1 is assigned pseudogene status. The CDR3 covers 15 residues. Written as DNA, the CDR3 is TGTGCCAGCAGTACCTGGGACAGGGAAGATCAGCCCCAGCATTTT. Translated: CASSTWDREDQPQHF.

The genes are TRBV28 and TRBJ1-5; a possible D gene is TRBD1 (6 bases). V gave up 5 bases and J gave up 5 bases, with 13 bases separating them. This CDR3 has 14 amino acids. Germline V gene data show CDR1 as MDHEN and CDR2 as SYDVKM. The CDR3 coding sequence is TGTGCCAGCAGTCAACCACAGGGCTATCAGCCCCAGCATTTT. Amino acids: CASSQPQGYQPQHF.

The rearrangement links TRBV7-8 to TRBJ1-1; D unclear. Germline V gene sequence: CDR1 SGHVS, CDR2 FQNEAQ. The V end lost 6 bases, the J end lost 11 bases, and 16 bases lay between the germline ends. The CDR3 extends over 12 amino acids. CDR3 nucleotide sequence: TGTGCCAGCAGTATAGCCCCCCCTCGGGCTTTCTTT. This encodes CASSIAPPRAFF. Full variable domain (missing parts from reference TRBV7-8 and TRBJ1-1): GAGVSQSPRYKVAKRGQDVALRCDPISGHVSLFWYQQALGQGPEFLTYFQNEAQLDKSGLPSDRFFAERPEGSVSTLKIQRTQQEDSAVYLCASSIAPPRAFFGQGTRLTVV.

This clone appeared a few times. V and J are TRBV24-1 and TRBJ1-5, with 9 bases matching TRBD1. CDR1 is KGHDR and CDR2 is SFDVKD in the germline V gene. This CDR3 contains 17 residues. After removal of 5 bases from V and 0 bases from J, the junction contained 7 bases not matched to a gene. The CDR3 spells CATSASGTGTSNQPQHF. The CDR3 DNA sequence: TGTGCCACCAGTGCCTCCGGGACAGGGACTAGCAATCAGCCCCAGCATTTT.

This chain links TRBV12-3 or TRBV12-4 with TRBJ1-5; D perhaps matches TRBD1 (5 bases). This CDR3 spans 13 amino acids. Trimming removed 5 bases from V and 5 bases from J, with 10 bases in between. The CDR3 DNA reads TGTGCCAGCAGTACAGGTGGGGATCAGCCCCAGCATTTT. Protein: CASSTGGDQPQHF.

V gene TRBV28 combines with J gene TRBJ2-5; 10 bases map to TRBD2. The CDR3 consists of 18 residues. Germline-derived CDR1 and CDR2 are MDHEN and SYDVKM. V shed 7 bases, J shed 4 bases, and the junction held 18 bases outside the gene matches. The CDR3 coding sequence is TGTGCCAGCACCAACCTCCTCTGGGCTAGCGGGAGCCGAGAGACCCAGTACTTC. This codes for CASTNLLWASGSRETQYF.

This clone was recorded a few times. The chain joins TRBV5-6 to TRBJ1-2, with 8 bases identical to TRBD1. Germline V gene sequence: CDR1 SGHDT, CDR2 YYEEEE. The CDR3 runs 12 residues. Trimming cost V 4 bases and J 8 bases; bases outside gene matches: 4. The CDR3 DNA is TGTGCCAGCAGCCCATGGGACAGGGGCTACACCTTC. This sequence encodes CASSPWDRGYTF.